These 14 T cell receptor beta chains share one sample of origin, sequenced in a study of blood T cell repertoires in COVID-19. Assay used: immunoSEQ multiplex PCR; TCRdb lists only in-frame clones, some missing. The sample shows about 240,000 clones, about four fifths of them seen only once. Sequenced sample: peripheral blood. These receptors came from an elderly woman with acute or convalescent COVID-19.

This chain links TRBV10-3 with TRBJ2-5, with 12 positions matching TRBD2. The CDR3 covers 16 residues. J was trimmed by 4 bases and V by 5 bases; bases with no gene match: 8. Germline CDR1 is ENHRY and CDR2 is SYGVKD. CDR3 nucleotide sequence: TGTGCCATCAGTAACCCTAGCGGGGGGGCCGGAGAGACCCAGTACTTC. Protein: CAISNPSGGAGETQYF.

This chain joins TRBV18 and TRBJ1-1, with D perhaps TRBD1 (6 bases). The CDR3 length is 14 residues. With 5 bases removed from V and 3 bases from J, the gap between germline ends came to 13 bases. Germline V gene data show CDR1 as KGHSH and CDR2 as LQKENI. CDR3 sequence (DNA): TGTGCCAGCTCATCTCAGGGGAGGGACACTGAAGCTTTCTTT. Translation gives CASSSQGRDTEAFF. Full variable domain (rest looked up from reference TRBV18 and TRBJ1-1): NAGVMQNPRHLVRRRGQEARLRCSPMKGHSHVYWYRQLPEEGLKFMVYLQKENIIDESGMPKERFSAEFPKEGPSILRIQQVVRGDSAAYFCASSSQGRDTEAFFGQGTRLTVV.

The chain uses TRBV5-1 and TRBJ2-5, with D possibly TRBD2 on 5 matching bases. The germline CDR1 and CDR2 sequences are SGHRS and YFSETQ. The V gene lost 5 bases and the J gene lost 1 base, with 12 bases spanning the gap. The CDR3 is 14 residues long. The CDR3: CASRLGVLQETQYF. CDR3 bases: TGCGCCAGCAGACTGGGAGTTCTCCAAGAGACCCAGTACTTC.

V gene TRBV5-5 combines with J gene TRBJ2-7, with D tentatively TRBD2 (5 bases). The germline V gene has CDR1 SGHKS and CDR2 YYEKEE (reference sequence). This CDR3 spans 16 amino acids. Trimming removed 0 bases at V and 5 bases at J, with 18 bases between. CDR3 protein: CASSLGARSRGHEQYF. In DNA form, the CDR3 reads TGTGCCAGCAGCTTGGGGGCGCGGAGCAGAGGGCACGAGCAGTACTTC.

The CDR3 protein is CAISGRDEMGRGSYNEQFF. The CDR3 bases are TGTGCCATCAGTGGGAGGGACGAGATGGGCCGGGGCTCCTACAATGAGCAGTTCTTC. The chain employs TRBV10-3 and TRBJ2-1; D may be TRBD2 (6 bases). Looked up from germline, CDR1 is ENHRY and CDR2 is SYGVKD. This CDR3 has 19 residues. V lost 4 bases and J 0 bases, leaving 22 bases between the germline ends.

The chain has TRBV11-2 and TRBJ2-5, with 8 bases matching TRBD2. The junction had 8 bases not matched to a gene; V was cut back by 1 base and J by 4 bases. The V gene's germline CDR1 is SGHAT and CDR2 FQNNGV. The length of the CDR3 is 16 residues. The CDR3 is CASSLASRGGRETQYF. The CDR3 DNA follows: TGTGCCAGCAGCTTAGCGTCACGGGGGGGCCGAGAGACCCAGTACTTC.

This clone was seen more than once but under ten times. The V call is TRBV7-9, the J call TRBJ2-7, with 12 bases fitting TRBD1. The length of the CDR3 is 16 residues. Per the germline V gene, CDR1 is SEHNR and CDR2 is FQNEAQ (reference sequence). V dropped 6 bases and J dropped 5; count of bases not matched to a gene: 11. The DNA of the CDR3 is TGTGCCAGCAGTATCGCCGCCGGGACAGGGGGCAACGAGCAGTACTTC. Its translation: CASSIAAGTGGNEQYF.

The V gene is TRBV7-8, the J gene TRBJ1-1, with D perhaps TRBD1 (6 bases). The CDR3 runs to 14 residues. Germline loops: CDR1 SGHVS, CDR2 FQNEAQ. Trimming left V 1 base short and J 5 bases short, with 11 bases between. In nucleotides, the CDR3 is TGTGCCAGCAGCTTAGTCCATCAGGGGACTGAAGCTTTCTTT. Its translation is CASSLVHQGTEAFF.

The chain employs TRBV27 and TRBJ2-1; 10 bases fit TRBD1. J gave up 12 bases and V 5 bases, and 19 bases lay outside the gene matches. There are 17 residues in the CDR3. Germline CDR1 is MNHEY and CDR2 is SMNVEV (reference sequence). As DNA, the CDR3 is TGTGCCAGCAGTCCCCCCCTAGGACAGGGGGATTGGTTTGGGCAGTTCTTC. Translation: CASSPPLGQGDWFGQFF.

This chain connects TRBV6-5 to TRBJ2-5, with 7 bases lining up with TRBD2. V shed 5 bases, J shed 5 bases, and the junction held 5 bases outside the gene matches. This CDR3 region has 13 residues. Germline V gives CDR1 MNHEY, CDR2 SVGAGI. Written as DNA, the CDR3 is TGTGCCAGCAGTACCCCCGGGAGGGAGACCCAGTACTTC. Translating it yields CASSTPGRETQYF.

The chain is built from TRBV2 and TRBJ1-3; TRBD1 might be the D (5 bases). Germline-derived CDR1 and CDR2 are SNHLY and FYNNEI. Trimming removed 5 bases at V and 0 bases at J, with 17 bases between. The CDR3 covers 17 residues. Written as DNA, the CDR3 is TGTGCCAGCAGTCCGCCGCGGGGACCGCTCTCTGGAAACACCATATATTTT. Translation: CASSPPRGPLSGNTIYF.

The rearrangement joins TRBV5-5 to TRBJ1-2, with TRBD1 as a possible D gene (6 bases). The V end was cut by 4 bases, the J end by 7 bases, with 11 bases between. Germline CDR1 is SGHKS and CDR2 is YYEKEE (reference sequence). CDR3 length: 12 amino acids. CDR3 region: CASSTTGTGYTF. As DNA, the CDR3 is TGTGCCAGCAGCACCACAGGGACTGGCTACACCTTC.

The rearrangement joins TRBV5-1 to TRBJ1-2, with 10 bases lining up with TRBD1. Germline V gene sequence: CDR1 SGHRS, CDR2 YFSETQ. The V and J ends lost 2 bases and 7 bases, in that order; junction bases with no gene match: 2. The CDR3 runs to 13 residues. CDR3 in DNA: TGCGCCAGCAGCTTCCGGGACAGGGGTGGCTACACCTTC. Its protein product is CASSFRDRGGYTF.

The gene calls are TRBV5-1 and TRBJ1-6; D is uncertain. Between the trimmed V and J ends, which lost 0 bases and 8 bases, there was a span of 6 bases. From germline, CDR1 is SGHRS and CDR2 YFSETQ. The CDR3 loop spans 13 amino acids. This CDR3 is CASSLVQDSPLHF. The DNA for the CDR3 is TGCGCCAGCAGCTTGGTTCAGGATTCACCCCTCCACTTT.